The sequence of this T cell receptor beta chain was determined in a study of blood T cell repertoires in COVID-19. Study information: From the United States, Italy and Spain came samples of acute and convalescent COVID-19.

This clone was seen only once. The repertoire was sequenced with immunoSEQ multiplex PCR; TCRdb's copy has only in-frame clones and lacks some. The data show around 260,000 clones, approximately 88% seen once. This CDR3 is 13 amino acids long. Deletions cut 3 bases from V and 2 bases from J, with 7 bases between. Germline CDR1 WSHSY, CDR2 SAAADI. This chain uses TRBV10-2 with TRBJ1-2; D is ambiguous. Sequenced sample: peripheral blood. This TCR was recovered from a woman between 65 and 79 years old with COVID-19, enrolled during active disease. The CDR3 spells CASSDTENYGYTF. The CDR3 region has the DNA TGCGCCAGCAGTGATACAGAGAACTATGGCTACACCTTC.